The source of this T cell receptor beta chain is a study of blood T cells in healthy people across ages. Study-level findings and limits: A strong correlation between TCR beta diversity and naive T cell percentage was seen. Long-lived and aged donors differed, with more naive CD4+ cells and higher diversity in the long-lived.

A sample-barcoded 5' primer and a J-beta primer mix were used in a second PCR of about 6 to 12 cycles. Each cDNA molecule received a tag from a template-switch adaptor that had 12 random nucleotides. A single record per CDR3 protein comes from TCRdb applying MiXCR to the 5' RACE reads. Of about 670,000 distinct CDR3 sequences listed, approximately 52% are singletons. After removal of 5 bases from V and 5 bases from J, the junction contained 6 bases not matched to a gene. Germline CDR1 reads KGHSH; CDR2 reads LQKENI. CDR3 length equals 16 residues. The authors drew around 9.3 milliliters of peripheral blood from each donor. Concerning this clonotype: What it binds is not known.

The chain uses TRBV18 and TRBJ2-1; 13 nucleotides line up with TRBD2. The sample taken for sequencing was blood. This sequence was found in an elderly woman in good health. The DNA for the CDR3 is TGTGCCAGCTCATCAATGACTAGCGGGGGGAACAATGAGCAGTTCTTC. This encodes CASSSMTSGGNNEQFF.